This note documents a single TCR beta chain sequence. The antigen is unknown. The CDR3 covers 12 residues. Germline lookup yields CDR1 MGHRA and CDR2 YSYEKL. Trimming cost V 5 bases and J 1 base, with 3 bases left between them. This record comes from a study of cytomegalovirus exposure and HLA in healthy donors. Nominally healthy donors provided the samples, though records likely missed some immune exposures. Study-wide results and caveats: Some highly shared sequence variants likely arose as a pipeline artifact. Sequencing depth roughly uniform across donors was assumed in presence/absence analyses. Overall, around 160 TCR beta chains were annotated as cytomegalovirus-associated.

The PCR had 60 Vbeta and 13 Jbeta primers. Clones were sequenced by immunoSEQ multiplex PCR, and TCRdb holds only the in-frame ones, with some missing. The sample lists about 150,000 clones, more than 70% seen once, with around 5.6% in the top ten. J is TRBJ2-1 and V is TRBV4-1; D gene ambiguous. Source material: PBMCs. The TCR comes from a woman aged 40 to 49 in good health and CMV-seropositive. CDR3 nucleotides: TGCGCCAGCAGCTATTCCTACAATGAGCAGTTCTTC. As protein: CASSYSYNEQFF.